One T cell receptor (beta chain) is described in this entry. This sample also contains other DNA sequences that code for the same CDR3. The CDR3 loop spans 14 amino acids. V lost 0 bases to trimming and J lost 2 bases, with 8 bases between them. Germline-derived CDR1 and CDR2 are LGHNA and YSLEER. Authors' data handling: Reference gene primer amplification gave nucleated cell count estimates. Using immunoSEQ multiplex PCR, the repertoire was profiled, and TCRdb retains in-frame clones only, with some absent. The DNA was the basis for D and trimming; V, J and clone size are from that table. The sample has 210,000 or so clones; 86% are singletons. The data derive from a study of blood T cell repertoires in COVID-19. Looking at the study overall: The cDNA or gDNA used as material had been derived from T cells, B-cell-depleted T cells, or PBMCs.

The sequence derives from a woman between 50 and 59 years old with acute or convalescent COVID-19. The specimen was peripheral blood. V usage is TRBV4-3 and J usage is TRBJ2-7; D may be TRBD1 (5 bases). The CDR3 loop is CASSQDPGTYEQYF. The CDR3 DNA reads TGCGCCAGCAGCCAAGATCCAGGGACCTACGAGCAGTACTTC.